A selection of T cell receptor beta chains follows, all from one sample in a study of cytomegalovirus exposure and HLA in healthy donors. Assay: immunoSEQ multiplex PCR; the TCRdb copy retains only in-frame clones and omits some. The data hold more than 90,000 clones, with 93% observed a single time. Sequencing input: PBMCs. Every receptor here comes from a woman in her twenties or thirties in good health and CMV-seropositive. The CDR3 runs from the conserved cysteine through the conserved F or W. The order of the fields is D gene, J gene, V gene, clone size, CDR3 DNA, CDR3 protein. D genes are given only for firm matches. Clone size is not always given. Where it is, it says once, few, many or a class for expanded clones.

D gene: .
J gene: TRBJ2-5
V gene: TRBV19
clone size: once
CDR3 DNA: TGTGCCAGTTCAGCCTCCAGGGCCGGAGAGACCCAGTACTTC
CDR3 protein: CASSASRAGETQYF

D gene: TRBD2
J gene: TRBJ2-1
V gene: TRBV9
clone size: .
CDR3 DNA: TGTGCCAGCAGTTTTAGCGGGAAGACTGAGGGTGAGCAGTTCTTC
CDR3 protein: CASSFSGKTEGEQFF

D gene: .
J gene: TRBJ2-7
V gene: TRBV5-1
clone size: .
CDR3 DNA: TGCGCCAGCAGCTTGCAGCTAGGGGGCGAGCAGTACTTC
CDR3 protein: CASSLQLGGEQYF

D gene: TRBD2
J gene: TRBJ2-7
V gene: TRBV27
clone size: .
CDR3 DNA: TGTGCCAGCAGTTCACTAGCGGGAAGGAGCGAGCAGTACTTC
CDR3 protein: CASSSLAGRSEQYF

D gene: .
J gene: TRBJ2-3
V gene: TRBV4-3
clone size: .
CDR3 DNA: TGCGCCTCAAGCGCAGGGTTTTCCACAGATACGCAGTATTTT
CDR3 protein: CASSAGFSTDTQYF

D gene: TRBD1
J gene: TRBJ1-2
V gene: TRBV30
clone size: .
CDR3 DNA: TGTGCCTGGAGGGGGGGACAGGGGTCCCCCTCCAACTATGGCTACACCTTC
CDR3 protein: CAWRGGQGSPSNYGYTF

D gene: TRBD1
J gene: TRBJ1-3
V gene: TRBV29-1
clone size: once
CDR3 DNA: TGCAGCGTCAAGGACAGGGGGATGTCTGGAAACACCATATATTTT
CDR3 protein: CSVKDRGMSGNTIYF

D gene: TRBD1
J gene: TRBJ1-2
V gene: TRBV28
clone size: .
CDR3 DNA: TGTGCCAGCAGTCCCCTCCGACAGGGTGGCTACACCTTC
CDR3 protein: CASSPLRQGGYTF

D gene: TRBD1
J gene: TRBJ1-2
V gene: TRBV19
clone size: .
CDR3 DNA: TGTGCCAGTAGTATACCCCGACAGGGGCCAAGGTATGGCTACACCTTC
CDR3 protein: CASSIPRQGPRYGYTF

D gene: TRBD2
J gene: TRBJ2-7
V gene: TRBV28
clone size: .
CDR3 DNA: TGTGCCAGCAGTTTATTGTCTAGCGGGGCCTACGAGCAGTACTTC
CDR3 protein: CASSLLSSGAYEQYF